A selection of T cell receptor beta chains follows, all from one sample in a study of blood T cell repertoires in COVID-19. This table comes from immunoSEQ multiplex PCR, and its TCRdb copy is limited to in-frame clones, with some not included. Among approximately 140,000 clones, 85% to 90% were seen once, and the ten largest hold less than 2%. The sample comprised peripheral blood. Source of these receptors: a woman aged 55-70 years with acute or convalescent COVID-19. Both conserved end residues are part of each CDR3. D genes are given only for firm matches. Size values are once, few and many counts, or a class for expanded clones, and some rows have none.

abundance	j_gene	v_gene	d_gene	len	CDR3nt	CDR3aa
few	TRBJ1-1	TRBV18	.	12	TGTGCCAGCTCACCCCTGTCGGGTGAAGCTTTCTTT	CASSPLSGEAFF
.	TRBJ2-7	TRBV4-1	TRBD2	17	TGCGCCAGCAGCCAAGCCGTGACTAGCGGGGCGGTCTACGAGCAGTACTTC	CASSQAVTSGAVYEQYF
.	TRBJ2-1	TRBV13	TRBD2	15	TGTGCCAGCAGCTCACAGACTAGCGGGGACAATGAGCAGTTCTTC	CASSSQTSGDNEQFF
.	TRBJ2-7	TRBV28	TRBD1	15	TGTGCCAGCAGTTTGGAACAGGGGGCCTTGGACGAGCAGTACTTC	CASSLEQGALDEQYF
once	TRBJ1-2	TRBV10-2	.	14	TGCGCCAGCAGACTAGCTAGCAGAGCTGGAGGCTACACCTTC	CASRLASRAGGYTF
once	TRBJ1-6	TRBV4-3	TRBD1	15	TGCGCCAGCAGCCAAGGGGGGACAGGGCGATCACCCCTCCACTTT	CASSQGGTGRSPLHF
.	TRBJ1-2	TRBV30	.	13	TGTGCCTGGAGTGTGTATCAGGTCGATGGCTACACCTTC	CAWSVYQVDGYTF
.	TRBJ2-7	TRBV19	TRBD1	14	TGTGCCAGTAATACCCGGGACAGGGGGCCCGAGCAGTACTTC	CASNTRDRGPEQYF
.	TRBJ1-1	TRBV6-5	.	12	TGTGCCAGCAGCAGGGGACACACTGAAGCTTTCTTT	CASSRGHTEAFF
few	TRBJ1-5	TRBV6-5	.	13	TGTGCCACCAAGACAGTCAGCAATCAGCCCCAGCATTTT	CATKTVSNQPQHF
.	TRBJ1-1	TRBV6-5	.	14	TGTGCCAGCAGGGGGGACTTCATGAACACTGAAGCTTTCTTT	CASRGDFMNTEAFF
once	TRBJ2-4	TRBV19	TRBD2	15	TGTGCCAGTAGTATTAGCGGGGGGGCCTTAAACATTCAGTACTTC	CASSISGGALNIQYF
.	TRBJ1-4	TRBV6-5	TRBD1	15	TGTGCCAGCAGATCAACAGGGGGAAGTAATGAAAAACTGTTTTTT	CASRSTGGSNEKLFF
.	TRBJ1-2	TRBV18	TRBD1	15	TGTGCCAGCTCACCAGAGAGACAGGGGTTCTATGGCTACACCTTC	CASSPERQGFYGYTF
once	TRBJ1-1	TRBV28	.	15	TGTGCCAGCAGTCCCCCGGCCGGGAGGGCTGCTGAAGCTTTCTTT	CASSPPAGRAAEAFF
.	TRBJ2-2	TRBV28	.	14	TGTGCCAGCGGAAACAGGGGGGGTACCGGGGAGCTGTTTTTT	CASGNRGGTGELFF